These 32 T cell receptor beta chains came from one sample sequenced in a study of regulatory T cells in long-lasting Graves disease. Time point reported: newly diagnosed GD, antithyroid drugs for less than 3 months. Construction of the TCR library relied on RNA isolated from PBMCs. In building TCR beta libraries, iRepertoire HTBI primers were used together with Arm-PCR of CDR3 regions. TCRdb re-called the multiplex PCR reads through MiXCR, storing one row per CDR3 protein. The sample holds over 500,000 distinct CDR3 sequences, roughly 15% seen once. The data were also submitted as part of a second study, on T cells in Graves' hyperthyroidism and ophthalmopathy.

Material: peripheral blood mononuclear cells (PBMCs), obtained at new diagnosis, from a patient treated with antithyroid drugs. The receptors come from a woman in her 30s with Graves disease.

The table lists this clonotype with many counts. The chain carries TRBV7-9 and TRBJ2-5, with 9 bases that match TRBD1. CDR1 is SEHNR and CDR2 is FQNEAQ in the germline V gene (reference sequence). There are 15 residues in the CDR3. V lost 3 bases to trimming and J lost 5 bases; unmatched junction nucleotides: 7. The CDR3 region has the DNA TGTGCCAGCAGCTTTTATCATGGGACAGGGGAGACCCAGTACTTC. It is translated as CASSFYHGTGETQYF.

J is TRBJ2-7 and V is TRBV6-2 or TRBV6-3; D gene unclear. The CDR3 has 13 residues. V lost 2 bases to trimming and J lost 7 bases, with 12 bases between them. Germline CDR1 is MNHEY and CDR2 is SVGEGT. As DNA, the CDR3 is TGTGCCAGCAGTTACGATACAAGATTGGAGCAGTACTTC. It encodes CASSYDTRLEQYF.

This chain uses TRBV10-3 with TRBJ2-2; 9 nucleotides match TRBD1. The J segment lost 1 base and the V segment lost 9 bases, leaving 6 bases of the junction unmatched. CDR1 and CDR2 (germline): ENHRY, SYGVKD. The CDR3 covers 15 residues. The CDR3 nucleotides are TGTGCCATACGACCGGGACAGGGGAACACCGGGGAGCTGTTTTTT. It translates to CAIRPGQGNTGELFF.

V is TRBV7-2 and J is TRBJ2-3; 14 nucleotides match TRBD2. Germline V lookup: CDR1 SGHTA, CDR2 FQGNSA. The V segment lost 4 bases and the J segment 5 bases; nucleotides outside the gene matches: 8. CDR3 length equals 17 residues. The CDR3 spells CASSSRLAGGPGDTQYF. In DNA form, the CDR3 reads TGTGCCAGCAGCTCCCGACTAGCGGGAGGGCCCGGAGATACGCAGTATTTT. The variable domain in full, completed from reference TRBV7-2 and TRBJ2-3, reads GAGVSQSPSNKVTEKGKDVELRCDPISGHTALYWYRQSLGQGLEFLIYFQGNSAPDKSGLPSDRFSAERTGGSVSTLTIQRTQQEDSAVYLCASSSRLAGGPGDTQYFGPGTRLTVL.

This clonotype was seen a handful of times. This chain links TRBV4-2 with TRBJ1-3; D is unclear. The CDR3 has 13 amino acids. CDR1 is LGHNA, CDR2 YNFKEQ, per germline. Trimming shortened V by 2 bases and J by 7 bases, and 9 bases separated the two germline ends. The CDR3 loop is CASSQLPPNTIYF. For the CDR3, the DNA is TGTGCCAGCAGCCAACTCCCCCCCAACACCATATATTTT.

The chain combines TRBV18 with TRBJ2-1; 8 bases fit TRBD1. The J call could be wrong; TRBJ2-7 is a better fit for the DNA end. This CDR3 spans 14 amino acids. Per the germline V gene, CDR1 is KGHSH and CDR2 is LQKENI. The CDR3 loop is CASSLDRGPSEQYF. The CDR3 nucleotides are TGTGCCAGCTCACTTGACAGGGGACCAAGCGAGCAGTACTTC.

The chain joins TRBV19 to TRBJ2-1; 7 bases align to TRBD1. V lost 3 bases to trimming and J lost 1 base; unmatched junction nucleotides: 9. The CDR3 is 17 residues long. The germline CDR1 and CDR2 sequences are LNHDA and SQIVND (reference sequence). CDR3: CASSMGQRIESYNEQFF. Here the CDR3 DNA reads TGTGCCAGTAGTATGGGACAGCGGATAGAGTCCTACAATGAGCAGTTCTTC.

This clonotype was counted between two and nine times. J is TRBJ2-7 and V is TRBV7-8; no clear D. The germline CDR1 and CDR2 sequences are SGHVS and FQNEAQ. V gave up 4 bases and J gave up 0 bases, with 10 bases separating them. The CDR3 covers 14 residues. The CDR3 nucleotides are TGTGCCAGCAGCTCAAGTTTACACTCCTACGAGCAGTACTTC. Translating gives CASSSSLHSYEQYF.

This clonotype occurred a few times. The V call is TRBV5-8, the J call TRBJ2-4; maybe TRBD1 (5 bases). Germline CDR1 reads SGHTS; CDR2 reads YDEGEE. V was clipped by 6 bases and J by 3 bases, with 19 bases between them. The CDR3 runs to 16 residues. CDR3 amino acids: CASTRTPKVGKNIQYF. For the CDR3, the DNA is TGTGCCAGCACTCGGACACCAAAAGTGGGCAAAAACATTCAGTACTTC.

This clonotype has more than one count but fewer than ten. The chain employs TRBV7-9 and TRBJ2-2, with 10 bases aligning to TRBD1. The CDR3 sequence is 16 residues long. CDR1 is SEHNR and CDR2 is FQNEAQ in the germline V gene (reference sequence). The junction had 6 bases not matched to a gene; V was cut back by 4 bases and J by 4 bases. The CDR3 DNA sequence: TGTGCCAGCAGCTGGGGACAGGGGCTCCTCACCGGGGAGCTGTTTTTT. Its translation is CASSWGQGLLTGELFF.

This clonotype was counted at least ten times. The chain is built from TRBV6-1 and TRBJ2-3; TRBD2 agrees at 8 bases. V was clipped by 8 bases and J by 2 bases; unmatched bases: 12. The CDR3 loop spans 16 amino acids. Germline CDR1 reads MNHNS; CDR2 reads SASEGT. In DNA form, the CDR3 reads TGTGCCAGCGTAAGCGTGGAGCGGGAGTACACAGATACGCAGTATTTT. This sequence encodes CASVSVEREYTDTQYF.

The sample holds one count of this clonotype. Since a much larger clone is just one base distant, this may be a read error. This rearrangement joins TRBV5-4 to TRBJ2-5; 8 positions agree with TRBD2. The V and J ends lost 0 bases and 3 bases, in that order; junction bases with no gene match: 1. Germline V gene sequence: CDR1 SGHNT, CDR2 YYREEE (reference sequence). CDR3 length: 14 amino acids. CDR3 protein: CASSLVLAEETQYF. The CDR3 bases are TGTGCCAGCAGCTTGGTACTAGCGGAAGAGACCCAGTACTTC.

Here the CDR3 reads CASRKGTVNSNQPQHF. DNA of the CDR3: TGTGCCAGCAGGAAGGGGACCGTGAATAGCAATCAGCCCCAGCATTTT. The chain uses TRBV6-1 and TRBJ1-5; tentative D call: TRBD1 (5 bases). The CDR3 loop spans 16 amino acids. Germline V gene lookup returns CDR1 MNHNS and CDR2 SASEGT. Trimming took off 6 bases at V and 0 bases at J, with 15 bases between the two ends.

As concerns this clonotype: This sequence may be a read error, since a much larger clone differs from it by one base. The chain employs TRBV24-1 and TRBJ1-5; D is uncertain. CDR1 and CDR2 (germline): KGHDR, SFDVKD. This CDR3 region has 13 residues. The V and J ends lost 0 bases and 4 bases respectively, with 3 bases between them. The CDR3 coding sequence is TGTGCCACCAGTGATTTGCCAAATCAGCCCCAGCATTTT. This encodes CATSDLPNQPQHF.

In this sample, this clonotype turned up many times. The chain's CDR3 is CASRQRIKKNTIYF. The CDR3 bases are TGTGCCAGCAGGCAAAGGATCAAAAAAAACACCATATATTTT. The chain has TRBV28 and TRBJ1-3; no clear D gene. CDR1 is MDHEN and CDR2 is SYDVKM in the germline V gene. The ends were cut back, 6 bases at V and 6 bases at J, with 15 bases in the middle. CDR3 size: 14 residues.

The chain joins TRBV19 to TRBJ2-1, with D uncertain. This CDR3 is built from 12 residues. Trimming cost V 3 bases and J 6 bases, with 6 bases left between them. Per germline, CDR1 LNHDA and CDR2 SQIVND (reference sequence). The CDR3, as DNA: TGTGCCAGTAGTATTGAGTCCAATGAGCAGTTCTTC. Its translation is CASSIESNEQFF.

Ten or more counts support this clonotype. The rearrangement uses TRBV7-2 and TRBJ2-7; D unclear. The CDR3 is made up of 13 amino acids. Germline V CDR1 and CDR2: SGHTA, FQGNSA. Trimming removed 5 bases from V and 1 base from J, with 9 bases in between. CDR3 in amino acids: CASSPRPSYEQYF. Written as DNA, the CDR3 is TGTGCCAGCAGCCCACGGCCGTCCTACGAGCAGTACTTC. The entire variable domain, with the rest obtained from reference TRBV7-2 and TRBJ2-7, is as follows: GAGVSQSPSNKVTEKGKDVELRCDPISGHTALYWYRQSLGQGLEFLIYFQGNSAPDKSGLPSDRFSAERTGGSVSTLTIQRTQQEDSAVYLCASSPRPSYEQYFGPGTRLTVT.

The V gene is TRBV29-1, the J gene TRBJ2-7; tentatively, D is TRBD2 (6 bases). V lost 4 bases and J 0 bases, leaving 13 bases between the germline ends. The CDR3 spans 14 residues. Germline V gives CDR1 SQVTM, CDR2 ANQGSEA. The CDR3 sequence is CSVVSGGTSYEQYF. CDR3 DNA: TGCAGCGTTGTATCCGGCGGGACCTCCTACGAGCAGTACTTC.

This clonotype was recorded many times. The chain recombines TRBV6-1 with TRBJ2-5, with 8 bases matching TRBD2. J gave up 4 bases and V 8 bases, and 9 bases lay outside the gene matches. The length of the CDR3 is 14 residues. Germline V gene sequence: CDR1 MNHNS, CDR2 SASEGT. The DNA for the CDR3 is TGTGCCAGCGGAAGGACTAGCCATAGAGAGACCCAGTACTTC. Its translation: CASGRTSHRETQYF.

The V gene is TRBV24-1, the J gene TRBJ2-3; 11 bases line up with TRBD2. The tail of the sequence fits TRBJ2-5 better, so the J call may be wrong. Germline lookup yields CDR1 KGHDR and CDR2 SFDVKD. This CDR3 contains 16 residues. The DNA of the CDR3 is TGTGCCACCAGTGCCGGTTTAGCGGGAGGGGGGGAGACCCAGTACTTC. It specifies CATSAGLAGGGETQYF.

This clonotype was counted ten times or more. This chain joins TRBV20-1 and TRBJ1-5; TRBD1 aligns across 8 bases. This CDR3 is 14 amino acids long. The ends lost 5 bases at V and 2 bases at J; junction bases unmatched: 5. Germline CDR1 reads DFQATT; CDR2 reads SNEGSKA (reference sequence). Written as DNA, the CDR3 is TGCAGTGCTCGGACAGGGTTGGGCAATCAGCCCCAGCATTTT. Translating gives CSARTGLGNQPQHF.

This clonotype was counted ten times or more. The chain couples TRBV20-1 to TRBJ2-1; D tentatively fits TRBD1 or TRBD2 (6 bases each). Trimming shortened V by 6 bases and J by 7 bases, and 22 bases separated the two germline ends. The CDR3 runs 15 residues. Germline lookup yields CDR1 DFQATT and CDR2 SNEGSKA (reference sequence). CDR3 in amino acids: CSATTLGRGQNEQFF. CDR3 in DNA: TGCAGTGCCACCACCCTGGGGCGGGGACAAAATGAGCAGTTCTTC.

V gene TRBV30 combines with J gene TRBJ1-1, with TRBD1 matching over 7 bases. Germline CDR1 and CDR2: GTSNPN and SVGIG (reference sequence). With 4 bases clipped from V and 1 base from J, the junction kept 12 bases outside the gene matches. The CDR3 spans 16 residues. The CDR3 protein is CAWKTREGATNTEAFF. The CDR3 coding sequence is TGTGCCTGGAAAACTAGGGAGGGGGCGACGAACACTGAAGCTTTCTTT.

There are a few counts of this clonotype. The chain has TRBV19 and TRBJ1-2, with D hard to call. V gave up 6 bases and J gave up 6 bases, with 2 bases separating them. This CDR3 has 9 residues. In germline, CDR1 is LNHDA, CDR2 SQIVND (reference sequence). The CDR3 protein is CASRNGYTF. In nucleotides, the CDR3 is TGTGCCAGTAGAAATGGCTACACCTTC.

The table lists this clonotype with many counts. J is TRBJ1-2 and V is TRBV12-3 or TRBV12-4; perhaps TRBD1 as D (5 bases). The CDR3 has 12 residues. Between the trimmed V and J ends, which lost 5 bases and 4 bases, there was a span of 8 bases. The CDR3, as DNA: TGTGCCAGCAGTCGACAGACCTATGGCTACACCTTC. It yields the protein CASSRQTYGYTF.

This clonotype was recorded a few times. The chain uses TRBV5-4 and TRBJ1-1; 8 bases agree with TRBD1. Germline assignment: CDR1 SGHNT and CDR2 YYREEE (reference sequence). This CDR3 is built from 16 residues. V trimming: 2 bases; J trimming: 1 base; junction bases outside the gene matches: 7. The CDR3 here is CASSFEQGGWNTEAFF. The CDR3 region has the DNA TGTGCCAGCAGCTTTGAACAGGGGGGCTGGAACACTGAAGCTTTCTTT.

This sequence joins TRBV5-4 and TRBJ1-5, with TRBD1 as a possible D gene (5 bases). The CDR3 contains 16 residues. The germline gives CDR1 SGHNT, CDR2 YYREEE (reference sequence). V shed 4 bases and J shed 2 bases, with 16 bases lying between them. The CDR3 sequence: CASSLRTVGGNQPQHF. The CDR3 nucleotides read TGTGCCAGCAGCCTTCGGACCGTGGGGGGCAATCAGCCCCAGCATTTT. The variable domain in full, completed from reference TRBV5-4 and TRBJ1-5, reads ETGVTQSPTHLIKTRGQQVTLRCSSQSGHNTVSWYQQALGQGPQFIFQYYREEENGRGNFPPRFSGLQFPNYSSELNVNALELDDSALYLCASSLRTVGGNQPQHFGDGTRLSIL.

This clonotype was detected many times. The J gene is TRBJ2-7, the V gene TRBV28; D not resolved. The ends were cut back, 5 bases at V and 0 bases at J, with 14 bases in the middle. This CDR3 region has 15 residues. CDR1 and CDR2 (germline): MDHEN, SYDVKM. This CDR3 reads CASSPFSLSSYEQYF. CDR3 DNA sequence: TGTGCCAGCAGTCCCTTCAGTCTGAGCTCCTACGAGCAGTACTTC.

This clonotype was picked up many times. J is TRBJ2-5 and V is TRBV2; D not certain. This CDR3 contains 12 residues. The germline CDR1 and CDR2 sequences are SNHLY and FYNNEI. Trimming cost V 1 base and J 6 bases, with 6 bases left between them. CDR3 sequence: CASSEGWQTQYF. The DNA of the CDR3 is TGTGCCAGCAGTGAAGGTTGGCAGACCCAGTACTTC.

With respect to this clonotype: This may come from a read error, since a much larger clone is one base off. The genes are TRBV15 and TRBJ1-3; possibly TRBD1 for D (5 bases). The CDR3 totals 18 residues. Trimming shortened V by 5 bases and J by 1 base, and 21 bases separated the two germline ends. Germline V gene lookup returns CDR1 LNHNV and CDR2 YYDKDF (reference sequence). The CDR3 DNA reads as TGTGCCACCAGCCTTACCAGGGAGGGCGAAACTTCTGGAAACACCATATATTTT. Translation gives CATSLTREGETSGNTIYF.

This chain links TRBV4-1 with TRBJ2-2; D might be TRBD1 or TRBD2, each matching 5 bases. The germline V and J ends were trimmed by 5 bases and 3 bases, with 10 bases remaining between them. The CDR3 consists of 14 residues. Germline V CDR1 and CDR2: MGHRA, YSYEKL. The DNA of the CDR3 is TGCGCCAGCAGCGTCCGGGACGACACCGGGGAGCTGTTTTTT. Protein sequence: CASSVRDDTGELFF.

V is TRBV19 and J is TRBJ1-3; D gene unclear. CDR3 length equals 15 residues. Per germline, CDR1 LNHDA and CDR2 SQIVND (reference sequence). Trimming removed 1 base at V and 0 bases at J, with 7 bases between. CDR3 bases: TGTGCCAGTAGTATAGCGGCTTACTCTGGAAACACCATATATTTT. Amino acid sequence: CASSIAAYSGNTIYF.